One sample yielded the 29 T cell receptor beta chains listed below, sequenced in a study of blood T cell repertoires in COVID-19. Sequencing used immunoSEQ multiplex PCR; TCRdb keeps in-frame clones, though not all of them. The table includes some 220,000 clones, 83% detected once. Material: peripheral blood. All receptors come from a human donor in a cohort sampled during active COVID-19.

In its sample, this clone was seen many times. The chain has TRBV7-3 and TRBJ2-1; 7 nucleotides match TRBD1. The CDR3 loop spans 16 amino acids. Germline CDR1 is SGHTA and CDR2 is FQGTGA. The ends lost 4 bases at V and 1 base at J; junction bases unmatched: 7. The CDR3 coding sequence is TGTGCCAGCAGCTACGAACAGGGGAGTTCCTACAATGAGCAGTTCTTC. Amino acids: CASSYEQGSSYNEQFF.

The V and J genes are TRBV3-1 (or the pseudogene TRBV3-2) and TRBJ1-5; 7 nucleotides line up with TRBD1. The germline gives CDR1 LGHDT, CDR2 YNNKEL (reference sequence). The V and J ends lost 0 bases and 7 bases, in that order; junction bases with no gene match: 6. The CDR3 is made up of 15 amino acids. The CDR3 is CASSQEGSGGQPQHF. The CDR3 DNA is TGTGCCAGCAGCCAAGAAGGGTCAGGGGGGCAGCCCCAGCATTTT.

The genes are TRBV28 and TRBJ2-7, with TRBD1 identical over 7 bases. The CDR3 contains 12 residues. With 6 bases clipped from V and 7 bases from J, the junction kept 6 bases outside the gene matches. Germline loops: CDR1 MDHEN, CDR2 SYDVKM. The CDR3 spells CASRRGQLEQYF. The CDR3 region has the DNA TGTGCCAGCAGACGGGGACAGTTGGAGCAGTACTTC.

This chain connects TRBV2 to TRBJ2-7, with TRBD1 as a possible D gene (6 bases). The V gene's germline CDR1 is SNHLY and CDR2 FYNNEI. CDR3 length equals 15 residues. V was pared by 4 bases and J by 0 bases, with 13 bases between. The CDR3 spells CASSGTGFSSYEQYF. CDR3 in DNA: TGTGCCAGCAGTGGAACAGGGTTCAGCTCCTACGAGCAGTACTTC. Combining the CDR3 with reference TRBV2 and TRBJ2-7 gives the whole variable domain EPEVTQTPSHQVTQMGQEVILRCVPISNHLYFYWYRQILGQKVEFLVSFYNNEISEKSEIFDDQFSVERPDGSNFTLKIRSTKLEDSAMYFCASSGTGFSSYEQYFGPGTRLTVT.

The chain joins TRBV11-2 to TRBJ1-1; 7 bases are shared with TRBD1. J lost 1 base, V lost 5 bases, and 10 bases had no gene match. Germline values: CDR1 SGHAT, CDR2 FQNNGV. The CDR3 is 16 residues long. In nucleotides, the CDR3 is TGTGCCAGCAGCAGGGGGACAGCGGCCACGAACACTGAAGCTTTCTTT. It is translated as CASSRGTAATNTEAFF.

This chain links TRBV7-9 with TRBJ2-7, with D maybe TRBD2 (6 bases). V was trimmed by 3 bases and J by 1 base, leaving 10 bases between them. The V gene's germline CDR1 is SEHNR and CDR2 FQNEAQ (reference sequence). This CDR3 has 14 amino acids. CDR3 in amino acids: CASSLRRDSYEQYF. As DNA, the CDR3 is TGTGCCAGCAGCTTGCGGAGGGATTCCTACGAGCAGTACTTC.

The rearrangement uses TRBV5-4 and TRBJ1-4; D not resolved. This CDR3 is 13 amino acids long. Germline V gene lookup returns CDR1 SGHNT and CDR2 YYREEE (reference sequence). The V gene lost 10 bases and the J gene lost 2 bases, with 12 bases spanning the gap. The CDR3: CAFRHQTNEKLFF. The CDR3 coding sequence is TGTGCCTTCAGACACCAGACTAATGAAAAACTGTTTTTT.

This chain uses TRBV7-9 with TRBJ2-3; D is possibly TRBD2 (5 bases). V was trimmed by 5 bases and J by 4 bases, leaving 25 bases between them. The germline gives CDR1 SEHNR, CDR2 FQNEAQ (reference sequence). CDR3 length: 18 residues. The DNA of the CDR3 is TGTGCCAGCAGCCTTAACTCGGGAACTACTCTTGGAGCAGATACGCAGTATTTT. Protein: CASSLNSGTTLGADTQYF.

V gene TRBV2 combines with J gene TRBJ1-5, with a weak D call TRBD1 (5 bases). Trimming took 7 bases from V and 5 from J, leaving 9 bases between them. Germline-derived CDR1 and CDR2 are SNHLY and FYNNEI. This CDR3 region has 12 residues. The chain's CDR3 is CASNTGDQPQHF. The CDR3 nucleotides are TGTGCCAGCAATACAGGCGATCAGCCCCAGCATTTT.

DNA of the CDR3: TGTGCCAGCAGTTCTTTCGGGTACACTAACGAGCAGTACTTC. It yields the protein CASSSFGYTNEQYF. The chain links TRBV28 to TRBJ2-7; D call uncertain. CDR1 MDHEN and CDR2 SYDVKM come from the germline V gene. Trimming left V 4 bases short and J 5 bases short, with 15 bases between. The CDR3 is 14 amino acids.

This chain uses TRBV18 with TRBJ1-1, with 11 bases that match TRBD1. CDR1 and CDR2 from the germline V gene are KGHSH and LQKENI. Trimming removed 1 base from V and 0 bases from J; junction bases left unmatched: 10. There are 19 residues in the CDR3. The CDR3 here is CASSPLIPGQGVLNTEAFF. As DNA, the CDR3 is TGTGCCAGCTCACCACTTATTCCGGGACAGGGGGTTTTGAACACTGAAGCTTTCTTT.

The V call is TRBV2, the J call TRBJ2-7, with D possibly TRBD1 on 7 matching bases. The V end lost 7 bases, the J end lost 0 bases, and 16 bases lay between the germline ends. CDR1 and CDR2 from the germline V gene are SNHLY and FYNNEI. CDR3 size: 15 residues. CDR3 in amino acids: CASTSGGTPSYEQYF. The CDR3 DNA is TGTGCCAGCACCTCAGGGGGGACACCCTCCTACGAGCAGTACTTC.

The rearrangement joins TRBV9 to TRBJ2-1; TRBD2 matches 7 bases. This CDR3 comprises 17 residues. Germline CDR1 and CDR2: SGDLS and YYNGEE. After removal of 4 bases from V and 0 bases from J, the junction contained 10 bases not matched to a gene. For the CDR3, the DNA is TGTGCCAGCAGCCCCAGCCTAGCGGATAGCTCCTACAATGAGCAGTTCTTC. Protein sequence: CASSPSLADSSYNEQFF.

The V call is TRBV20-1, the J call TRBJ1-3; D perhaps matches TRBD1 (6 bases). Germline CDR1 and CDR2: DFQATT and SNEGSKA (reference sequence). CDR3 length: 17 residues. Deletions cut 3 bases from V and 0 bases from J, with 18 bases between. CDR3 nucleotides: TGCAGTGCTAGTCGATCTAGGGGGGGGCCCTCTGGAAACACCATATATTTT. It is translated as CSASRSRGGPSGNTIYF.

V and J are TRBV29-1 and TRBJ2-5; D unresolved. V was cut by 2 bases and J by 2 bases, with 6 bases left in between. The CDR3 covers 12 residues. From germline, CDR1 is SQVTM and CDR2 ANQGSEA. The CDR3 loop reads CSVEQVQETQYF. The CDR3 nucleotides are TGCAGCGTTGAACAGGTACAAGAGACCCAGTACTTC.

The rearrangement links TRBV11-2 to TRBJ2-7, with 13 bases identical to TRBD2. The germline V gene has CDR1 SGHAT and CDR2 FQNNGV. The junction had 3 bases not matched to a gene; V was cut back by 3 bases and J by 4 bases. The CDR3 sequence is 15 residues long. CDR3 in amino acids: CASSLGLAGTYEQYF. Here the CDR3 DNA reads TGTGCCAGCAGCTTGGGACTAGCGGGAACATACGAGCAGTACTTC.

The rearrangement joins TRBV10-3 to TRBJ2-5; D gene unclear. V was cut by 5 bases and J by 5 bases, with 9 bases left in between. The germline V gene encodes CDR1 ENHRY and CDR2 SYGVKD. The CDR3 has 12 amino acids. The CDR3 DNA is TGTGCCATCAGTCGGCCGGAGGAGACCCAGTACTTC. It is translated as CAISRPEETQYF.

The chain links TRBV5-1 to TRBJ2-4; D assignment may be TRBD1 or TRBD2 (6 bases each). The V and J ends lost 4 bases and 0 bases respectively, with 14 bases between them. This CDR3 contains 16 residues. CDR1 SGHRS and CDR2 YFSETQ come from the germline V gene. The CDR3 loop is CASSLEGELAKNIQYF. The CDR3 DNA sequence: TGCGCCAGCAGCCTGGAGGGGGAACTAGCCAAAAACATTCAGTACTTC.

CDR3 amino acids: CAIQTGGDTEAFF. Here the CDR3 DNA reads TGCGCCATCCAGACAGGGGGGGACACTGAAGCTTTCTTT. The chain has TRBV10-2 and TRBJ1-1, with 9 nucleotides matching TRBD1. With 10 bases clipped from V and 3 bases from J, the junction kept 6 bases outside the gene matches. The CDR3 length is 13 residues. From germline, CDR1 is WSHSY and CDR2 SAAADI.

This rearrangement joins TRBV5-6 to TRBJ2-7; D might be TRBD2 (5 bases). The germline CDR1 and CDR2 sequences are SGHDT and YYEEEE. The CDR3 is 14 residues long. The V end was cut by 0 bases, the J end by 7 bases, with 14 bases between. CDR3 sequence reads: CASSLVSGEREQYF. The CDR3 nucleotides read TGTGCCAGCAGCTTGGTGTCCGGAGAGCGGGAGCAGTACTTC.

The chain is built from TRBV5-1 and TRBJ2-7, with TRBD2 matching over 12 bases. The trim removed 4 bases at V and 3 bases at J, leaving 5 bases unmatched. There are 15 residues in the CDR3. Germline CDR1 and CDR2: SGHRS and YFSETQ. The CDR3, as DNA: TGCGCCAGCAGCGTGGGACTAGCGGGCTACTACGAGCAGTACTTC. Translating gives CASSVGLAGYYEQYF.

The chain combines TRBV6-5 with TRBJ1-1, with D possibly TRBD1 on 5 matching bases. The CDR3 contains 13 residues. The V gene lost 6 bases and the J gene lost 5 bases, with 13 bases spanning the gap. From germline, CDR1 is MNHEY and CDR2 SVGAGI. The DNA for the CDR3 is TGTGCCAGCAGCCGGGCCCAGGGAACTGAAGCTTTCTTT. It specifies CASSRAQGTEAFF.

This sequence joins TRBV10-1 and TRBJ2-1, with 11 bases matching TRBD2. Germline trimming cut 9 bases from V and 4 bases from J; bases unmatched to any gene: 2. Germline V lookup: CDR1 WNHNN, CDR2 SYGVQD (reference sequence). The CDR3 loop spans 13 amino acids. CDR3 amino acids: CASGTSGYNEQFF. The CDR3 DNA reads TGCGCCAGTGGGACTAGCGGATACAATGAGCAGTTCTTC.

The chain recombines TRBV6-5 with TRBJ1-1; D possibly corresponds to TRBD1 (5 bases). Germline V lookup: CDR1 MNHEY, CDR2 SVGAGI. The V gene lost 6 bases and the J gene lost 1 base, with 9 bases spanning the gap. The CDR3 consists of 13 residues. CDR3 bases: TGTGCCAGCAGAACGGGGGGGAACACTGAAGCTTTCTTT. Protein product: CASRTGGNTEAFF.

This clone has a single count. The chain uses TRBV29-1 and TRBJ2-3; 7 bases are shared with TRBD1. Germline V CDR1 and CDR2: SQVTM, ANQGSEA. V lost 6 bases, J lost 6 bases, and 6 bases stayed unmatched. The CDR3 is 12 residues long. The CDR3 loop is CSVDDRVDTQYF. In nucleotides, the CDR3 is TGCAGCGTAGATGACAGGGTTGATACGCAGTATTTT.

This rearrangement joins TRBV18 to TRBJ1-1, with D possibly TRBD1 on 6 matching bases. Germline-derived CDR1 and CDR2 are KGHSH and LQKENI. Trimming pared 1 base from V and 4 bases from J, leaving 16 bases between. The CDR3 totals 16 residues. DNA for the CDR3: TGTGCCAGCTCACCACGGGCAGGGGAGGGAGCCACTGAAGCTTTCTTT. Translating gives CASSPRAGEGATEAFF.

The rearrangement links TRBV19 to TRBJ2-7; 11 bases are shared with TRBD2. The CDR3 length is 16 residues. Germline V gene data show CDR1 as LNHDA and CDR2 as SQIVND (reference sequence). J gave up 2 bases and V 3 bases, and 6 bases lay outside the gene matches. CDR3 loop: CASSIGTSGRTYEQYF. DNA for the CDR3: TGTGCCAGTAGTATCGGGACTAGCGGTCGAACCTACGAGCAGTACTTC.

This chain uses TRBV7-9 with TRBJ2-5; TRBD1 matches 8 bases. In germline, CDR1 is SEHNR, CDR2 FQNEAQ (reference sequence). The CDR3 sequence is 15 residues long. V gave up 4 bases and J gave up 2 bases; unmatched junction bases: 6. DNA for the CDR3: TGTGCCAGCAGCTCCGGACAGGGCCAACAAGAGACCCAGTACTTC. Translation gives CASSSGQGQQETQYF. Variable domain in full (rest from reference TRBV7-9 and TRBJ2-5): DTGVSQNPRHKITKRGQNVTFRCDPISEHNRLYWYRQTLGQGPEFLTYFQNEAQLEKSRLLSDRFSAERPKGSFSTLEIQRTEQGDSAMYLCASSSGQGQQETQYFGPGTRLLVL.

The chain has TRBV5-1 and TRBJ2-2; 7 nucleotides match TRBD1. The CDR3 spans 15 residues. Germline CDR1 SGHRS, CDR2 YFSETQ. Germline trimming cut 9 bases from V and 0 bases from J; bases unmatched to any gene: 8. The CDR3 reads CATHRGQPNTGELFF. CDR3 DNA: TGCGCCACCCACCGGGGACAGCCGAACACCGGGGAGCTGTTTTTT. Filled out from reference TRBV5-1 and TRBJ2-2, the complete variable domain reads KAGVTQTPRYLIKTRGQQVTLSCSPISGHRSVSWYQQTPGQGLQFLFEYFSETQRNKGNFPGRFSGRQFSNSRSEMNVSTLELGDSALYLCATHRGQPNTGELFFGEGSRLTVL.